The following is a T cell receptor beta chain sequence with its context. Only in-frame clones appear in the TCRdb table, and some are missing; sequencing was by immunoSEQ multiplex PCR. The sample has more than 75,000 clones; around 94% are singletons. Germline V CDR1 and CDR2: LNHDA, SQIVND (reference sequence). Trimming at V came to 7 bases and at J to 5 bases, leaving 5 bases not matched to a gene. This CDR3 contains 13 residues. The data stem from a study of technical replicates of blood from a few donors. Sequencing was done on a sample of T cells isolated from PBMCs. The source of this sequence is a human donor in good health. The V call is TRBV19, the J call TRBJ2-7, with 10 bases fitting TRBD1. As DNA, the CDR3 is TGTGCCAGTACCGGGACAGGGGTCGACGAGCAGTACTTC. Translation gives CASTGTGVDEQYF.